This T cell receptor beta chain was captured in a study of cytomegalovirus exposure and HLA in healthy donors. Whole-study context: In a later analysis, it was reported that the approximately 120 validation repertoires had been produced on the same platform as the roughly 650 repertoires belonging to the first cohort.

The donors were in the roughly 130-subject validation cohort, distinct from the approximately 670-subject first cohort. As to this clone: The target antigen is unknown.

Study-level findings and limits: Confirmation was obtained in vitro that a few CMV-associated chains are specific for CMV antigens. Listed as cytomegalovirus-associated were 150 to 200 TCR beta chains.

The method was immunoSEQ multiplex PCR; TCRdb's version includes in-frame clones alone and lacks a portion of them. This table holds 150,000 to 200,000 clones, roughly 80% found once. This CDR3 region has 12 residues. Looked up from germline, CDR1 is SGHRS and CDR2 is YFSETQ. V gave up 4 bases and J gave up 3 bases, with 8 bases separating them. The rearrangement links TRBV5-1 to TRBJ2-7; D is ambiguous. The TCR comes from a man aged 18 to 30 in good health and CMV-seropositive. The sample taken for sequencing was PBMCs. The CDR3 sequence: CASSTANYEQYF. Here the CDR3 DNA reads TGCGCCAGCAGCACCGCGAACTACGAGCAGTACTTC.